This is a list of T cell receptor beta chains from one sample in a study of blood T cell repertoires in COVID-19. Profiling relied on immunoSEQ multiplex PCR, and the TCRdb table lists in-frame clones only, not all of them. Of about 59,000 clones listed, around 67% are singletons. Sequencing was performed on peripheral blood. The source is a woman aged 70-85 years with acute or convalescent COVID-19. The CDR3 runs from the conserved cysteine through the conserved F or W. Each record gives: J gene, V gene, CDR3 protein.

TRBJ2-3,TRBV5-4,CASSSGSGGAADTQYF
TRBJ1-1,TRBV2,CASREITGVYTEAFF
TRBJ1-5,TRBV27,CASRSGTPGQPQHF
TRBJ2-1,TRBV14,CASSQDRIAGGHTAVHNEQFF
TRBJ2-7,TRBV25-1,CASSPRQTYEQYF
TRBJ2-1,TRBV5-4,CASSLGRDRVHEQFF
TRBJ1-1,TRBV5-1,CASSFGAEAFF
TRBJ2-2,TRBV7-9,CASIRSRGGTGELFF
TRBJ1-6,TRBV19,CASSIEGADNSPLHF
TRBJ1-5,TRBV18,CASSPRGPRDPQPQHF
TRBJ1-1,TRBV7-3,CASSFAGNTEAFF